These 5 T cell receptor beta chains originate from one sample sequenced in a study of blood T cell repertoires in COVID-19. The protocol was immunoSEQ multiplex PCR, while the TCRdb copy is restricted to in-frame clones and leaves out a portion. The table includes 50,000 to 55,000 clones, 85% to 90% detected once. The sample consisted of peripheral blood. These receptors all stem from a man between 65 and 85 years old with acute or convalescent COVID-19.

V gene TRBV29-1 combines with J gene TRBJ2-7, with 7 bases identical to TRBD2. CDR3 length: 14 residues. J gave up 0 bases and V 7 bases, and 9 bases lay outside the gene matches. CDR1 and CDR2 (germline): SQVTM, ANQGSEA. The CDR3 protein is CSAAGGSYSYEQYF. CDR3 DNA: TGCAGCGCCGCCGGGGGGAGTTACTCCTACGAGCAGTACTTC.

This CDR3 is CASSLAWTSGRATNTGELFF. DNA for the CDR3: TGTGCCAGCAGCTTAGCTTGGACTAGCGGGAGGGCTACGAACACCGGGGAGCTGTTTTTT. The chain employs TRBV7-8 and TRBJ2-2, with 15 bases that match TRBD2. From germline, CDR1 is SGHVS and CDR2 FQNEAQ. The CDR3 is made up of 20 amino acids. V shed 0 bases, J shed 0 bases, and the junction held 5 bases outside the gene matches.

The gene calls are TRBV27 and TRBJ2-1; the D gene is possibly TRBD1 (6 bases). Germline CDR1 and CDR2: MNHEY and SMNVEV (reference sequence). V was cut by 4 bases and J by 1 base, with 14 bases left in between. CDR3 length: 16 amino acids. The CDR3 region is CASSSQTGPSYNEQFF. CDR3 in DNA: TGTGCCAGCAGTTCCCAGACAGGACCTTCCTACAATGAGCAGTTCTTC.

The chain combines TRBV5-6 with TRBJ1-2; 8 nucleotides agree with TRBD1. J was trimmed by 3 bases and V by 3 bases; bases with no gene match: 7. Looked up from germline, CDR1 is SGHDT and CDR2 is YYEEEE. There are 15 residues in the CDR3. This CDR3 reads CASSSRQGRHYGYTF. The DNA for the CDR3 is TGTGCCAGCAGCTCTAGACAGGGGCGCCACTATGGCTACACCTTC.

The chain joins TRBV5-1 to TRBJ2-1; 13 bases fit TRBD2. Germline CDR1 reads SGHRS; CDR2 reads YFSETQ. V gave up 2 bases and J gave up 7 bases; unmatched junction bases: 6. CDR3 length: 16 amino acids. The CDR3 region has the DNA TGCGCCAGCAGCTTTGCACCGGGACTAGCGGGAAATGAGCAGTTCTTC. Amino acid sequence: CASSFAPGLAGNEQFF.